Shown below are 22 T cell receptor beta chains from a single sample sequenced in a study of T cells in Graves' hyperthyroidism and ophthalmopathy. RNA transcripts gave rise to amplified TCR beta CDR3 regions. Initially, a first-round RT-PCR of the TCR CDR3 employed the HTBI primer set. TCRdb analysed the multiplex PCR reads with MiXCR anew, one entry per CDR3 protein. This sample has around 580,000 distinct CDR3 sequences; roughly 50% occur once, and the top ten carry more than 7.5%. The sample taken for sequencing was peripheral blood or thyroid tissue (not recorded which). Receptors originate from a woman aged 18-29 years with Graves' hyperthyroidism.

This clonotype was recorded once. The chain links TRBV2 to TRBJ1-2; maybe TRBD1 (6 bases). CDR1 and CDR2 from the germline V gene are SNHLY and FYNNEI. CDR3 length equals 12 residues. V gave up 8 bases and J gave up 8 bases, with 15 bases separating them. The CDR3 reads CASLSGDEGYTF. The CDR3 DNA is TGTGCCAGCCTCTCAGGGGACGAGGGCTACACCTTC.

This rearrangement joins TRBV29-1 to TRBJ1-2; 7 bases map to TRBD1. Trimming cost V 5 bases and J 4 bases; bases outside gene matches: 7. The CDR3 is made up of 13 amino acids. Germline V CDR1 and CDR2: SQVTM, ANQGSEA. CDR3 protein: CSVPGQNVYGYTF. The CDR3 nucleotides are TGCAGCGTTCCGGGACAGAACGTCTATGGCTACACCTTC.

This clonotype was recorded a few times. The J gene is TRBJ2-2, the V gene TRBV6-5; D is possibly TRBD1 (6 bases). V lost 5 bases and J lost 0, with 10 bases in between. This CDR3 has 15 residues. CDR1 is MNHEY and CDR2 is SVGAGI in the germline V gene. CDR3 loop: CASSPGTSNTGELFF. Written as DNA, the CDR3 is TGTGCCAGCAGTCCCGGGACATCGAACACCGGGGAGCTGTTTTTT.

This clonotype was seen repeatedly, ten times or more. The chain links TRBV9 to TRBJ1-1; D perhaps matches TRBD1 (5 bases). CDR1 and CDR2 (germline): SGDLS, YYNGEE. V was shortened by 2 bases and J by 6 bases, with 14 bases between the two germline ends. The CDR3 totals 14 residues. The CDR3 nucleotides are TGTGCCAGCAGCGTGTCAACAGGTCTTTCTGAAGCTTTCTTT. The encoded protein is CASSVSTGLSEAFF.

This clonotype was picked up many times. The rearrangement links TRBV6-4 to TRBJ2-5, with D maybe TRBD1 (5 bases). Per the germline V gene, CDR1 is MRHNA and CDR2 is SNTAGT. The CDR3 loop spans 12 amino acids. V lost 7 bases, J lost 4 bases, and 10 bases lay in between. The CDR3 reads CASKGFSETQYF. The CDR3 DNA follows: TGTGCCAGCAAGGGGTTCTCAGAGACCCAGTACTTC.

The J gene is TRBJ1-2, the V gene TRBV19; D remains ambiguous. Germline values: CDR1 LNHDA, CDR2 SQIVND (reference sequence). The V end was cut by 3 bases, the J end by 3 bases, with 14 bases between. The CDR3 has 15 amino acids. CDR3 DNA: TGTGCCAGTAGTATTGGGGTCAACCAACACTATGGCTACACCTTC. It is translated as CASSIGVNQHYGYTF.

CDR3 sequence: CASFDRPSYNEQFF. For the CDR3, the DNA is TGTGCCAGCTTCGACAGACCCTCCTACAATGAGCAGTTCTTC. This rearrangement joins TRBV7-9 to TRBJ2-1, with a weak D call TRBD1 (5 bases). Trimming removed 8 bases at V and 0 bases at J, with 11 bases between. CDR1 and CDR2 from the germline V gene are SEHNR and FQNEAQ (reference sequence). This CDR3 is built from 14 residues.

This clonotype is a singleton in its sample. The V and J genes are TRBV9 and TRBJ2-7; no reliable D call. V was trimmed by 3 bases and J by 3 bases, leaving 4 bases between them. Germline V gene data show CDR1 as SGDLS and CDR2 as YYNGEE. The CDR3 extends over 11 amino acids. CDR3 coding DNA: TGTGCCAGCAGCGACCACTACGAGCAGTACTTC. Protein sequence: CASSDHYEQYF.

This clonotype has only one observation. The chain is built from TRBV29-1 and TRBJ1-2; unclear D gene. CDR1 SQVTM and CDR2 ANQGSEA come from the germline V gene. Trimming pared 7 bases from V and 4 bases from J, leaving 16 bases between. The CDR3 extends over 13 amino acids. CDR3 protein: CSARTENSYGYTF. The CDR3, as DNA: TGCAGCGCCAGGACGGAGAATAGCTATGGCTACACCTTC.

This clonotype was observed at least ten times. V gene TRBV20-1 combines with J gene TRBJ1-1, with 10 positions matching TRBD1. In germline, CDR1 is DFQATT, CDR2 SNEGSKA (reference sequence). V shed 5 bases and J 6 bases; nucleotides not matched to a gene: 12. This CDR3 has 15 amino acids. CDR3 DNA: TGCAGTGCTGAGAGCCCGGGACAGGGGTCAGCTGAAGCTTTCTTT. It translates to CSAESPGQGSAEAFF.

The gene calls are TRBV7-9 and TRBJ2-7, with 9 positions matching TRBD2. CDR3 length: 16 amino acids. CDR1 and CDR2 (germline): SEHNR, FQNEAQ (reference sequence). Trimming removed 1 base from V and 0 bases from J; junction bases left unmatched: 4. The CDR3 DNA follows: TGTGCCAGCAGCTTAGGAGGTAGCGGGAGCTCCTACGAGCAGTACTTC. Its protein is CASSLGGSGSSYEQYF.

V gene TRBV7-9 combines with J gene TRBJ1-4; TRBD1 is a possible D gene (6 bases). There are 14 residues in the CDR3. The germline V and J ends were trimmed by 6 bases and 4 bases, with 12 bases remaining between them. CDR1 and CDR2 (germline): SEHNR, FQNEAQ (reference sequence). CDR3 in amino acids: CASSYGRGNEKLFF. The CDR3 nucleotides are TGTGCCAGCAGTTACGGCAGGGGTAATGAAAAACTGTTTTTT.

The table lists this clonotype with many counts. This chain uses TRBV20-1 with TRBJ2-7; D might be TRBD1 or TRBD2, each matching 5 bases. V lost 5 bases and J lost 2, with 13 bases in between. Germline V gene lookup returns CDR1 DFQATT and CDR2 SNEGSKA (reference sequence). This CDR3 region has 13 residues. The CDR3, as DNA: TGCAGTGCTTGGGACGACCAGACCTACGAGCAGTACTTC. It encodes CSAWDDQTYEQYF.

Ten or more counts support this clonotype. The chain is built from TRBV5-6 and TRBJ1-5; 7 bases match TRBD1. The length of the CDR3 is 15 residues. Germline values: CDR1 SGHDT, CDR2 YYEEEE. V dropped 4 bases and J dropped 5; count of bases not matched to a gene: 9. The CDR3 reads CASSNRDRFDQPQHF. The CDR3 nucleotides read TGTGCCAGCAGCAACCGGGACAGATTTGATCAGCCCCAGCATTTT.

The J gene is TRBJ1-6, the V gene TRBV20-1; maybe TRBD1 (5 bases). CDR1 is DFQATT and CDR2 is SNEGSKA in the germline V gene (reference sequence). The CDR3 spans 16 residues. Trimming took 3 bases from V and 0 from J, leaving 12 bases between them. The chain's CDR3 is CSARSYRSSYNSPLHF. The CDR3 DNA sequence: TGCAGTGCTAGGTCCTACAGGAGCTCCTATAATTCACCCCTCCACTTT.

There are a few counts of this clonotype. The rearrangement uses TRBV5-1 and TRBJ2-1; D call uncertain. CDR1 is SGHRS, CDR2 YFSETQ, per germline. V lost 0 bases and J 7 bases, leaving 11 bases between the germline ends. This CDR3 contains 14 residues. The CDR3 region is CASSLASTSNEQFF. CDR3 nucleotides: TGCGCCAGCAGCTTGGCATCCACCTCTAATGAGCAGTTCTTC.

This clonotype was seen a handful of times. The chain couples TRBV5-4 to TRBJ1-4; maybe TRBD1 (6 bases). V was clipped by 4 bases and J by 3 bases, with 13 bases between them. The germline CDR1 and CDR2 sequences are SGHNT and YYREEE (reference sequence). The CDR3 is 15 amino acids. CDR3 DNA: TGTGCCAGCAGCCTGGGGGCTTACCCTAATGAAAAACTGTTTTTT. It translates to CASSLGAYPNEKLFF.

This clonotype was found many times. V usage is TRBV6-5 and J usage is TRBJ1-2; D is uncertain. This CDR3 comprises 14 residues. Germline CDR1 and CDR2: MNHEY and SVGAGI. V lost 0 bases to trimming and J lost 4 bases, with 9 bases between them. CDR3 sequence reads: CASSYSMGFYGYTF. CDR3 nucleotides: TGTGCCAGCAGTTACTCGATGGGATTCTATGGCTACACCTTC.

The chain is built from TRBV2 and TRBJ2-1; TRBD2 is a possible D gene (7 bases). Trimming pared 5 bases from V and 0 bases from J, leaving 11 bases between. Per the germline V gene, CDR1 is SNHLY and CDR2 is FYNNEI. The CDR3 sequence is 15 residues long. In DNA form, the CDR3 reads TGTGCCAGCAGTCAAAGGGGGGGCTCCTACAATGAGCAGTTCTTC. It codes for CASSQRGGSYNEQFF. The full variable domain, completed using reference TRBV2 and TRBJ2-1, is EPEVTQTPSHQVTQMGQEVILRCVPISNHLYFYWYRQILGQKVEFLVSFYNNEISEKSEIFDDQFSVERPDGSNFTLKIRSTKLEDSAMYFCASSQRGGSYNEQFFGPGTRLTVL.

The chain employs TRBV15 and TRBJ1-1; weak D call: TRBD1 (6 bases). The CDR3 contains 15 residues. Trimming took 1 base from V and 6 from J, leaving 15 bases between them. In germline, CDR1 is LNHNV, CDR2 YYDKDF (reference sequence). The CDR3 DNA reads TGTGCCACCAGCAGAGTTGGGGGCAAGTTCGCTGAAGCTTTCTTT. This gives the protein CATSRVGGKFAEAFF.

The sample holds a few counts of this clonotype. The chain is built from TRBV12-3 or TRBV12-4 and TRBJ1-5; 9 nucleotides match TRBD1. V gave up 5 bases and J gave up 0 bases; unmatched junction bases: 5. CDR3 length: 16 residues. CDR3 residues: CASSNDRGNSNQPQHF. The DNA for the CDR3 is TGTGCCAGCAGTAATGACAGGGGGAATAGCAATCAGCCCCAGCATTTT.

The chain uses TRBV11-2 and TRBJ2-3; 7 bases agree with TRBD2. The CDR3 is made up of 15 amino acids. The germline gives CDR1 SGHAT, CDR2 FQNNGV. Trimming removed 8 bases from V and 3 bases from J; junction bases left unmatched: 11. The CDR3 reads CASSNAGVSTDTQYF. Here the CDR3 DNA reads TGTGCCAGCTCCAATGCGGGAGTGTCGACAGATACGCAGTATTTT.